These 9 T cell receptor beta chains came from one sample sequenced in a study of T cells in Graves' hyperthyroidism and ophthalmopathy. Researchers took RNA transcripts and amplified the TCR beta CDR3 regions from them. Primed by the HTBI set, a first-round RT-PCR was run on the TCR CDR3. TCRdb re-called the multiplex PCR reads with MiXCR, one entry per CDR3 protein. The sample consists of around 270,000 distinct CDR3 sequences, less than 20% of them appearing once. The specimen sequenced was blood. The receptors were gathered from a man over 45 with Graves' ophthalmopathy.

The chain has TRBV5-4 and TRBJ1-2; D ambiguous. This CDR3 has 15 residues. Germline V gene lookup returns CDR1 SGHNT and CDR2 YYREEE (reference sequence). V was pared by 4 bases and J by 0 bases, with 13 bases between. This chain's CDR3 is CASSLAAGANYGYTF. Here the CDR3 DNA reads TGTGCCAGCAGCCTAGCGGCAGGAGCTAACTATGGCTACACCTTC.

The chain recombines TRBV5-1 with TRBJ2-1, with 7 bases matching TRBD1. The CDR3 is 14 amino acids. Germline CDR1 reads SGHRS; CDR2 reads YFSETQ. Trimming at V came to 0 bases and at J to 8 bases, leaving 5 bases not matched to a gene. DNA of the CDR3: TGCGCCAGCAGCTTGGACAGGGGTCAGTATGAGCAGTTCTTC. Its translation: CASSLDRGQYEQFF.

The chain uses TRBV6-1 and TRBJ1-2, with a tentative D call TRBD1 (5 bases). V shed 5 bases and J shed 3 bases, with 16 bases lying between them. Germline-derived CDR1 and CDR2 are MNHNS and SASEGT. The CDR3 totals 15 residues. The CDR3 loop is CASSHGSLGDYGYTF. The DNA for the CDR3 is TGTGCCAGCAGTCATGGGTCCTTAGGGGACTATGGCTACACCTTC.

This clonotype was picked up many times. The chain joins TRBV3-1 to TRBJ1-2; the match to TRBD1 covers 7 bases. There are 14 residues in the CDR3. V shed 4 bases and J 0 bases; nucleotides not matched to a gene: 2. The germline V gene has CDR1 LGHDT and CDR2 YNNKEL (reference sequence). The CDR3: CASSPTGTNYGYTF. In nucleotides, the CDR3 is TGTGCCAGCAGCCCGACAGGGACTAACTATGGCTACACCTTC.

This clonotype was observed a handful of times. CDR3 DNA: TGTGCCAGCAGCCGGGCCCGAGGGATGAATCAGCCCCAGCATTTT. Translation: CASSRARGMNQPQHF. The chain combines TRBV11-2 with TRBJ1-5; no definite D call. V shed 5 bases and J shed 4 bases, with 15 bases lying between them. CDR1 is SGHAT and CDR2 is FQNNGV in the germline V gene. The CDR3 consists of 15 residues.

This chain joins TRBV28 and TRBJ2-6; D unclear. The CDR3 is 17 residues long. The germline V and J ends were trimmed by 5 bases and 0 bases, with 14 bases remaining between them. CDR1 and CDR2 from the germline V gene are MDHEN and SYDVKM. In DNA form, the CDR3 reads TGTGCCAGCAGTGGGCGCTACGGCCGCTCTGGGGCCAACGTCCTGACTTTC. Translation: CASSGRYGRSGANVLTF.

J is TRBJ2-7 and V is TRBV19; 10 nucleotides agree with TRBD1. The CDR3 totals 18 residues. CDR1 is LNHDA, CDR2 SQIVND, per germline (reference sequence). With 1 base clipped from V and 0 bases from J, the junction kept 9 bases outside the gene matches. Here the CDR3 DNA reads TGTGCCAGTAGTATAGGGGACAGGGGATTCGCCTCCTCCTACGAGCAGTACTTC. This codes for CASSIGDRGFASSYEQYF.

This clonotype was detected ten times or more. The V and J genes are TRBV2 and TRBJ2-1; D not resolved. The CDR3 is 13 residues long. Germline-derived CDR1 and CDR2 are SNHLY and FYNNEI. V shed 5 bases and J shed 7 bases, with 12 bases lying between them. The chain's CDR3 is CASSRTLENEQFF. CDR3 coding DNA: TGTGCCAGCAGTCGGACCCTGGAAAATGAGCAGTTCTTC.

This clonotype was seen a handful of times. The chain employs TRBV27 and TRBJ2-1, with 7 bases matching TRBD1. CDR1 and CDR2 from the germline V gene are MNHEY and SMNVEV (reference sequence). Trimming at V came to 6 bases and at J to 7 bases, leaving 12 bases not matched to a gene. The CDR3 is 15 amino acids. The CDR3 protein is CASRPDRVTSNEQFF. The CDR3 DNA sequence: TGTGCCAGCAGACCTGACAGGGTTACGTCAAATGAGCAGTTCTTC.